These 15 T cell receptor beta chains were sequenced from one sample in a study of blood T cell repertoires in COVID-19. Produced via immunoSEQ multiplex PCR; TCRdb's table is partial and in-frame only. This sample has around 140,000 clones, with roughly 86% found just once. The specimen sequenced was peripheral blood. The source is a woman aged 60 to 75 with acute or convalescent COVID-19.

This chain uses TRBV14 with TRBJ1-1; no clear D. Trimming removed 2 bases at V and 1 base at J, with 14 bases between. Germline assignment: CDR1 SGHDN and CDR2 FVKESK. The CDR3 totals 16 residues. CDR3 loop: CASSQRRARPNTEAFF. In DNA form, the CDR3 reads TGTGCCAGCAGCCAAAGGAGGGCAAGGCCGAACACTGAAGCTTTCTTT.

The chain uses TRBV4-2 and TRBJ1-2; TRBD1 is a possible D gene (5 bases). Trimming stripped 0 bases from V and 7 bases from J, with 15 bases between. The CDR3 runs to 15 residues. Germline-derived CDR1 and CDR2 are LGHNA and YNFKEQ. This chain's CDR3 is CASSQDRQGSSGYTF. In DNA, the CDR3 is TGTGCCAGCAGCCAAGATAGGCAGGGTAGTAGTGGCTACACCTTC.

The chain joins TRBV6-5 to TRBJ1-1; no firm D call. This CDR3 is 16 amino acids long. Germline values: CDR1 MNHEY, CDR2 SVGAGI. Deletions cut 2 bases from V and 0 bases from J, with 13 bases between. The CDR3 here is CASSYVREGLNTEAFF. CDR3 DNA: TGTGCCAGCAGTTACGTTCGTGAGGGATTGAACACTGAAGCTTTCTTT.

The chain links TRBV29-1 to TRBJ2-7, with TRBD1 matching over 9 bases. Germline V gene data show CDR1 as SQVTM and CDR2 as ANQGSEA. The CDR3 runs 12 residues. Germline trimming cut 7 bases from V and 4 bases from J; bases unmatched to any gene: 5. CDR3 sequence reads: CSGGTGSYEQYF. The CDR3 nucleotides are TGCAGCGGTGGGACAGGGTCGTACGAGCAGTACTTC.

In this sample, this clone turned up once. V usage is TRBV19 and J usage is TRBJ2-7, with D perhaps TRBD2 (5 bases). Germline V gene data show CDR1 as LNHDA and CDR2 as SQIVND (reference sequence). The CDR3 sequence is 16 residues long. V gave up 3 bases and J gave up 0 bases, with 15 bases separating them. CDR3 nucleotide sequence: TGTGCCAGTAGTATTCGGGAAGGTCTGCTCTCCTACGAGCAGTACTTC. Amino acids: CASSIREGLLSYEQYF.

V and J are TRBV7-2 and TRBJ2-2, with 10 bases matching TRBD1. This CDR3 has 14 residues. Germline assignment: CDR1 SGHTA and CDR2 FQGNSA. Unmatched junction bases numbered 2, after V lost 5 bases and J lost 5 bases. CDR3 amino acids: CASSQDRGTGELFF. The CDR3 DNA sequence: TGTGCCAGCAGCCAGGACAGGGGGACCGGGGAGCTGTTTTTT.

This clone showed up just a few times. The rearrangement uses TRBV7-2 and TRBJ2-5, with D perhaps matching TRBD2 (5 bases). The CDR3 runs 13 residues. Germline V gives CDR1 SGHTA, CDR2 FQGNSA. V was trimmed by 5 bases and J by 7 bases, leaving 14 bases between them. The chain's CDR3 is CASSPATAGTQYF. CDR3 coding DNA: TGTGCCAGCAGCCCCGCCACGGCGGGGACCCAGTACTTC.

This clone occurred once. The genes are TRBV18 and TRBJ2-5; D gene unclear. The V gene lost 5 bases and the J gene lost 4 bases, with 11 bases spanning the gap. The CDR3 is 13 residues long. CDR1 KGHSH and CDR2 LQKENI come from the germline V gene. CDR3: CASSGGTGETQYF. CDR3 DNA: TGTGCCAGCTCAGGTGGAACGGGAGAGACCCAGTACTTC.

The chain employs TRBV3-1 (or the pseudogene TRBV3-2) and TRBJ1-4, with D unresolved. Germline V gene lookup returns CDR1 LGHDT and CDR2 YNNKEL (reference sequence). CDR3 length: 14 amino acids. Trimming stripped 4 bases from V and 12 bases from J, with 18 bases between. The CDR3, as DNA: TGTGCCAGCAGCCGTTCCATTTTGTCGAGGCAACTGTTTTTT. Its protein product is CASSRSILSRQLFF.

The chain uses TRBV11-2 and TRBJ1-1; 8 nucleotides match TRBD1. Germline V lookup: CDR1 SGHAT, CDR2 FQNNGV. The CDR3 is 15 residues long. V gave up 5 bases and J gave up 5 bases; unmatched junction bases: 10. CDR3 protein: CASSRPDRARTEAFF. The CDR3 DNA is TGTGCCAGCAGCCGACCGGACAGGGCAAGGACTGAAGCTTTCTTT.

The CDR3 region has the DNA TGTGCAGCGGTTCTTGGCGGCAATCAGCCCCAGCATTTT. It yields the protein CAAVLGGNQPQHF. The J gene is TRBJ1-5, the V gene TRBV6-1; D call uncertain. The CDR3 is 13 residues long. Germline V gene lookup returns CDR1 MNHNS and CDR2 SASEGT.

The rearrangement uses TRBV5-4 and TRBJ2-3, with 8 bases aligning to TRBD2. Per germline, CDR1 SGHNT and CDR2 YYREEE (reference sequence). The CDR3 is 15 residues long. V dropped 4 bases and J dropped 2; count of bases not matched to a gene: 6. CDR3 region: CASSTTSGTTDTQYF. As DNA, the CDR3 is TGTGCCAGCAGCACCACTAGCGGAACCACAGATACGCAGTATTTT.

V and J are TRBV14 and TRBJ2-7; D remains unclear. Germline V gene lookup returns CDR1 SGHDN and CDR2 FVKESK. The CDR3 is 12 amino acids. The V and J ends lost 2 bases and 1 base respectively, with 3 bases between them. The CDR3 region has the DNA TGTGCCAGCAGCCAACAGTCCTACGAGCAGTACTTC. This translates into CASSQQSYEQYF.

The chain uses TRBV27 and TRBJ1-1; the D is unclear. The length of the CDR3 is 16 residues. Per germline, CDR1 MNHEY and CDR2 SMNVEV (reference sequence). V lost 6 bases, J lost 0 bases, and 17 bases lay in between. This chain's CDR3 is CASRLLTPPLNTEAFF. The CDR3 DNA is TGTGCCAGCAGACTCCTAACCCCGCCCTTGAACACTGAAGCTTTCTTT.

The rearrangement joins TRBV7-9 to TRBJ2-2; a possible D gene is TRBD1 (6 bases). Trimming removed 8 bases at V and 6 bases at J, with 16 bases between. Germline CDR1 is SEHNR and CDR2 is FQNEAQ (reference sequence). This CDR3 comprises 14 residues. CDR3 sequence: CASDRYRVSGELFF. The DNA of the CDR3 is TGTGCCAGCGACCGGTACAGGGTTTCCGGGGAGCTGTTTTTT.